These 2 T cell receptor beta chains came from one sample sequenced in a study of CXCR3-negative and CXCR3-positive naive CD8 T cells. Antigen specificity for these receptors is unknown. General study findings and limits: Naive cells that were CXCR3-positive had more hydrophobic TRB CDR3s (compared with CXCR3-negative naive cells).

The TRB libraries of cDNA were built by UMI-labeled 5' RACE. From its re-call of the 5' RACE reads, TCRdb lists each CDR3 protein once, without DNA. This table holds 130,000 to 150,000 distinct CDR3 sequences. The specimen was naive CXCR3+ CD8+ T cells from blood. Subset indicated: CD45RO-CCR7+CD27+CD95- naive CD8+ T cells expressing CXCR3 (TNR3+). All receptors come from a human donor in good health. Some clones in this sample may be carry-over from other donors' samples.

The rearrangement joins TRBV25-1 to TRBJ1-1; TCRdb calls TRBD1, which cannot be checked without DNA. Looked up from germline, CDR1 is MGHDK and CDR2 is SYGVNS. The CDR3 is 15 residues long. CDR3 protein: CASSEWVQGNTEAFF.

The chain has TRBV29-1 and TRBJ2-7; TCRdb's D call of TRBD1 is untestable without DNA. This CDR3 is built from 13 residues. Germline CDR1 SQVTM, CDR2 ANQGSEA. The CDR3 is CSVEDGGIYEQYF.